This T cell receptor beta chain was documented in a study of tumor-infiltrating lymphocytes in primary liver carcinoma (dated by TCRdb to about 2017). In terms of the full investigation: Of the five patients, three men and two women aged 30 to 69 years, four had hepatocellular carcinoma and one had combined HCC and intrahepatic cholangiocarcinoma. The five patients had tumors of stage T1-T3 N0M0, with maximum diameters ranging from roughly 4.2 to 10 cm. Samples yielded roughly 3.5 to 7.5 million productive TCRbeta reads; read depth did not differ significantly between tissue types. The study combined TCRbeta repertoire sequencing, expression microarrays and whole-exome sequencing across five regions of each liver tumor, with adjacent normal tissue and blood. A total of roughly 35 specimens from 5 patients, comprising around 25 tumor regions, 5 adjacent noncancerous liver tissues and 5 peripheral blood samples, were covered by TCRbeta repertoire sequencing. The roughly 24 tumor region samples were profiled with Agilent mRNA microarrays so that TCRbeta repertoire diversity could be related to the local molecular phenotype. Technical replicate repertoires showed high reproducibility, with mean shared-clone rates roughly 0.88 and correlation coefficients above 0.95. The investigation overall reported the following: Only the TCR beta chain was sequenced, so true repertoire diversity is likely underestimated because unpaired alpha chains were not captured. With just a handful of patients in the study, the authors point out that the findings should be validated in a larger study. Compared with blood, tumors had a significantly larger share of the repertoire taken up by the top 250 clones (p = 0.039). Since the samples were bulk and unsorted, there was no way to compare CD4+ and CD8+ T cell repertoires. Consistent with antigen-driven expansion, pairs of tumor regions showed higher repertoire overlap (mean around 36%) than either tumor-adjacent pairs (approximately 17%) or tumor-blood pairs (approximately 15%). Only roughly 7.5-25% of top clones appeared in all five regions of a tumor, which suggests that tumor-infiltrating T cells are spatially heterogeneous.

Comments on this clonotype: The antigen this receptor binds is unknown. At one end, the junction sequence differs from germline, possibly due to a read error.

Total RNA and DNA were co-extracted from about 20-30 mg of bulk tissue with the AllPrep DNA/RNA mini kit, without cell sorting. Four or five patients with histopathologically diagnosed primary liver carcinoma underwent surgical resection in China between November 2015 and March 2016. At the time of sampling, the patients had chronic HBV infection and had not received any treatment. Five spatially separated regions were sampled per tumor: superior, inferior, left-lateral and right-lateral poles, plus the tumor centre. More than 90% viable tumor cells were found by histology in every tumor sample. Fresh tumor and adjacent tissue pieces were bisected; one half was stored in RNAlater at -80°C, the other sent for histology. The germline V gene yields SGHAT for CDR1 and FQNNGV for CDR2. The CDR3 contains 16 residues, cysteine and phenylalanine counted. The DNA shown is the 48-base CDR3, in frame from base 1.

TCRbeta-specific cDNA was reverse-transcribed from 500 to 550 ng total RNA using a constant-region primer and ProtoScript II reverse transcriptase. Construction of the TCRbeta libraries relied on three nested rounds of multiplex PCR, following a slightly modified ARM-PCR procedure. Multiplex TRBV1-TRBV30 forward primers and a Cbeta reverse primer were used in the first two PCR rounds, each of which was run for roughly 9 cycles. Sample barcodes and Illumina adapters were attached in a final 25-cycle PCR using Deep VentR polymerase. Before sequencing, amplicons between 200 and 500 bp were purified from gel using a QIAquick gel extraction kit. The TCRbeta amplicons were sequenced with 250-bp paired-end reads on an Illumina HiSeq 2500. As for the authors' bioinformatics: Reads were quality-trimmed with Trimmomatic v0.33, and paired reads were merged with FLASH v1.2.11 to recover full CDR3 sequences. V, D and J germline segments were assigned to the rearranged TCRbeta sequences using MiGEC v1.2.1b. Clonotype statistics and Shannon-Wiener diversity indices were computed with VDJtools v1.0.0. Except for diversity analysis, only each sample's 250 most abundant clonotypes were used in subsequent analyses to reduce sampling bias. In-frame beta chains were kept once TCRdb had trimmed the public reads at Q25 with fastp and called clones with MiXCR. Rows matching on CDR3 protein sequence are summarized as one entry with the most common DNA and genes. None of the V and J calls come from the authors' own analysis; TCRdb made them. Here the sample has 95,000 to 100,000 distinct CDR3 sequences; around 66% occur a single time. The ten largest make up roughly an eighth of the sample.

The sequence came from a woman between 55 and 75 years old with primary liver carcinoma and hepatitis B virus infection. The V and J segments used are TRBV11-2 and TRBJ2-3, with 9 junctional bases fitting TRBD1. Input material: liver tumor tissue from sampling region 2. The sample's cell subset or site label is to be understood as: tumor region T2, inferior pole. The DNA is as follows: TGTGCCAGCAGCTCAACCCGGCTACAGGGGGCAAGTACGCAGTGTTTT. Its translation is CASSSTRLQGASTQCF.